The 27 T cell receptor beta chains in this list originate from one sample, sequenced in a study of cytomegalovirus exposure and HLA in healthy donors. Primers: 60 Vbeta forward and 13 Jbeta reverse. The repertoire was sequenced with immunoSEQ multiplex PCR; TCRdb's copy has only in-frame clones and lacks some. The sample contains about 130,000 clones, over 70% of which appear only once. Input material: PBMCs. Receptor source: a woman aged 50 to 60 in good health and CMV-seronegative.

CDR3 in amino acids: CASSLDLASGRGNEQFF. The CDR3, as DNA: TGTGCCAGCAGCTTAGATTTGGCTAGCGGGAGGGGGAATGAGCAGTTCTTC. The gene calls are TRBV7-6 and TRBJ2-1, with 12 bases identical to TRBD2. From germline, CDR1 is SGHVS and CDR2 FNYEAQ. V trimming: 1 base; J trimming: 7 bases; junction bases outside the gene matches: 8. The CDR3 loop spans 17 amino acids.

The gene calls are TRBV5-5 and TRBJ2-7; perhaps TRBD1 as D (6 bases). The CDR3 is 14 residues long. Germline V gene data show CDR1 as SGHKS and CDR2 as YYEKEE (reference sequence). Trimming stripped 4 bases from V and 6 bases from J, with 17 bases between. The CDR3 loop reads CASSLDGQGREQYF. DNA for the CDR3: TGTGCCAGCAGCCTCGATGGCCAGGGGCGCGAGCAGTACTTC. Combining the CDR3 with reference TRBV5-5 and TRBJ2-7 gives the whole variable domain DAGVTQSPTHLIKTRGQQVTLRCSPISGHKSVSWYQQVLGQGPQFIFQYYEKEERGRGNFPDRFSARQFPNYSSELNVNALLLGDSALYLCASSLDGQGREQYFGPGTRLTVT.

This clone has only a few counts. The J gene is TRBJ2-1, the V gene TRBV6-5, with 8 bases identical to TRBD2. The CDR3 runs 13 residues. Unmatched junction bases numbered 1, after V lost 4 bases and J lost 5 bases. Germline V gene data show CDR1 as MNHEY and CDR2 as SVGAGI. CDR3 amino acids: CASSSGLDNEQFF. The CDR3 DNA is TGTGCCAGCAGTTCGGGACTAGACAATGAGCAGTTCTTC.

The V call is TRBV6-5, the J call TRBJ1-1, with D hard to call. V shed 3 bases and J shed 8 bases, with 10 bases lying between them. The CDR3 consists of 12 residues. Germline values: CDR1 MNHEY, CDR2 SVGAGI. CDR3 sequence: CASSYSSGEAFF. As DNA, the CDR3 is TGTGCCAGCAGTTATAGTAGCGGGGAAGCTTTCTTT.

The chain joins TRBV7-2 to TRBJ1-5; D perhaps matches TRBD1 (6 bases). CDR1 is SGHTA, CDR2 FQGNSA, per germline. Between the trimmed V and J ends, which lost 1 base and 7 bases, there was a span of 14 bases. The CDR3 covers 15 residues. The CDR3 DNA reads as TGTGCCAGCAGCTTAGACAGGGTAGAGGGACAGCCCCAGCATTTT. Its translation is CASSLDRVEGQPQHF.

This chain connects TRBV28 to TRBJ2-1, with a tentative D call TRBD2 (5 bases). Trimming took 2 bases from V and 9 from J, leaving 8 bases between them. This CDR3 spans 12 amino acids. Germline assignment: CDR1 MDHEN and CDR2 SYDVKM. CDR3 DNA sequence: TGTGCCAGCAGTTTACAAAGCGGTGAGCAGTTCTTC. Residues: CASSLQSGEQFF. Based on the CDR3 plus reference TRBV28 and TRBJ2-1, the full variable domain is DVKVTQSSRYLVKRTGEKVFLECVQDMDHENMFWYRQDPGLGLRLIYFSYDVKMKEKGDIPEGYSVSREKKERFSLILESASTNQTSMYLCASSLQSGEQFFGPGTRLTVL.

This clone appeared a single time. DNA of the CDR3: TGTGCCAGCAGTTTATCTCCCAGGGCCAAAAACATTCAGTACTTC. Translation: CASSLSPRAKNIQYF. The chain carries TRBV27 and TRBJ2-4; no clear D gene. Per germline, CDR1 MNHEY and CDR2 SMNVEV (reference sequence). CDR3 length equals 15 residues. The ends were cut back, 0 bases at V and 1 base at J, with 7 bases in the middle.

The V call is TRBV19, the J call TRBJ2-7; 7 positions agree with TRBD1. Trimming removed 7 bases from V and 2 bases from J; junction bases left unmatched: 17. The germline V gene has CDR1 LNHDA and CDR2 SQIVND (reference sequence). CDR3 length equals 17 residues. DNA of the CDR3: TGTGCCAGTACCCCGGCGAGAGGGGGCCTTCCCCCCTACGAGCAGTACTTC. The encoded protein is CASTPARGGLPPYEQYF.

The gene calls are TRBV19 and TRBJ2-5; D is possibly TRBD2 (6 bases). Germline lookup yields CDR1 LNHDA and CDR2 SQIVND (reference sequence). CDR3 length: 13 residues. Between the trimmed V and J ends, which lost 5 bases and 8 bases, there was a span of 15 bases. The chain's CDR3 is CASSSDGRETQYF. The CDR3 bases are TGTGCCAGTAGTTCTGACGGGAGAGAAACCCAGTACTTC.

The J gene is TRBJ2-2, the V gene TRBV13, with 9 bases that match TRBD1. Germline loops: CDR1 PRHDT, CDR2 FYEKMQ (reference sequence). V gave up 3 bases and J gave up 4 bases; unmatched junction bases: 3. CDR3 length equals 15 residues. CDR3 in DNA: TGTGCCAGCAGCTTCGGGACAGGGATCACCGGGGAGCTGTTTTTT. Residues: CASSFGTGITGELFF.

The gene calls are TRBV21-1 and TRBJ2-7; the table assigns TRBD1, which was not confirmed against the DNA. TRBV21-1 is an annotated pseudogene. This CDR3 is built from 14 residues. The CDR3 here is CASSKKQGLNEQYF. CDR3 coding DNA: TGTGCCAGCAGCAAAAAACAGGGGCTCAACGAGCAGTACTTC.

This clone was detected only a few times. The genes are TRBV7-2 and TRBJ1-6; 9 bases are a match to TRBD1. V was pared by 0 bases and J by 11 bases, with 14 bases of the junction left unmatched. The germline V gene encodes CDR1 SGHTA and CDR2 FQGNSA. This CDR3 contains 18 residues. CDR3 amino acids: CASSLARGAGQGRTPLHF. In DNA, the CDR3 is TGTGCCAGCAGCTTAGCCCGGGGGGCGGGACAGGGAAGGACACCCCTCCACTTT.

The chain uses TRBV6-5 and TRBJ2-7; the D gene is possibly TRBD2 (5 bases). The ends were cut back, 6 bases at V and 0 bases at J, with 12 bases in the middle. Germline values: CDR1 MNHEY, CDR2 SVGAGI. CDR3 length: 14 amino acids. The CDR3 DNA follows: TGTGCCAGCAGGCTAAGGGAGAGCTCCTACGAGCAGTACTTC. This translates into CASRLRESSYEQYF.

This sequence joins TRBV6-1 and TRBJ2-3; TRBD2 aligns across 10 bases. V trimming: 6 bases; J trimming: 0 bases; junction bases outside the gene matches: 0. The CDR3 loop spans 14 amino acids. Germline-derived CDR1 and CDR2 are MNHNS and SASEGT. CDR3: CASRLAGSTDTQYF. Written as DNA, the CDR3 is TGTGCCAGCAGACTAGCGGGGAGCACAGATACGCAGTATTTT.

The V gene is TRBV9, the J gene TRBJ2-1; 8 bases are a match to TRBD2. CDR3 length: 16 amino acids. Germline CDR1 and CDR2: SGDLS and YYNGEE. The J segment lost 5 bases and the V segment lost 0 bases, leaving 7 bases of the junction unmatched. CDR3 sequence (DNA): TGTGCCAGCAGCGTAGGTAGTAGCGGGAATCACAATGAGCAGTTCTTC. It codes for CASSVGSSGNHNEQFF.

V is TRBV7-2 and J is TRBJ2-7; 8 bases agree with TRBD1. With 1 base clipped from V and 6 bases from J, the junction kept 2 bases outside the gene matches. CDR1 and CDR2 from the germline V gene are SGHTA and FQGNSA. This CDR3 has 13 residues. The CDR3: CASSLGTGSEQYF. CDR3 sequence (DNA): TGTGCCAGCAGCTTAGGGACAGGGTCCGAGCAGTACTTC.

This chain joins TRBV5-6 and TRBJ2-7, with TRBD2 matching over 8 bases. The CDR3 extends over 13 amino acids. Trimming removed 2 bases from V and 5 bases from J; junction bases left unmatched: 3. Germline assignment: CDR1 SGHDT and CDR2 YYEEEE. Here the CDR3 DNA reads TGTGCCAGCAGCTTAGCGGGAGTCAACGAGCAGTACTTC. The encoded protein is CASSLAGVNEQYF.

Worth noting for this clone: Other DNA sequences in the same sample also yield this CDR3. This chain joins TRBV5-1 and TRBJ2-2, with TRBD2 as a possible D gene (6 bases). Per the germline V gene, CDR1 is SGHRS and CDR2 is YFSETQ. This CDR3 has 15 amino acids. Trimming stripped 4 bases from V and 6 bases from J, with 16 bases between. The CDR3, as DNA: TGCGCCAGCAGCCCGGGGCCGGGGGACCCCGGGGAGCTGTTTTTT. It encodes CASSPGPGDPGELFF.

The chain employs TRBV5-5 and TRBJ2-7; D perhaps matches TRBD1 (5 bases). This CDR3 comprises 15 residues. The V end lost 0 bases, the J end lost 2 bases, and 12 bases lay between the germline ends. Germline V gives CDR1 SGHKS, CDR2 YYEKEE (reference sequence). The DNA of the CDR3 is TGTGCCAGCAGCTTGGGACAGACAGTAGCCTACGAGCAGTACTTC. This translates into CASSLGQTVAYEQYF. Drawing the rest from reference TRBV5-5 and TRBJ2-7, the complete variable domain is DAGVTQSPTHLIKTRGQQVTLRCSPISGHKSVSWYQQVLGQGPQFIFQYYEKEERGRGNFPDRFSARQFPNYSSELNVNALLLGDSALYLCASSLGQTVAYEQYFGPGTRLTVT.

The V call is TRBV19, the J call TRBJ1-1; TRBD1 matches at 9 bases. This CDR3 has 16 amino acids. Germline CDR1 LNHDA, CDR2 SQIVND (reference sequence). Trimming removed 6 bases from V and 6 bases from J; junction bases left unmatched: 14. The CDR3 protein is CASRPKPGQGSAEAFF. The CDR3 DNA reads as TGTGCCAGTAGACCAAAGCCGGGACAGGGTAGTGCTGAAGCTTTCTTT.

This sequence joins TRBV5-8 and TRBJ1-1; possibly TRBD1 for D (5 bases). The germline V gene has CDR1 SGHTS and CDR2 YDEGEE. There are 16 residues in the CDR3. V dropped 4 bases and J dropped 1 base, with 17 bases sitting between them. CDR3 protein: CASSLGGGYTNTEAFF. CDR3 sequence (DNA): TGTGCCAGCAGCCTCGGGGGGGGATATACGAACACTGAAGCTTTCTTT.

The rearrangement uses TRBV9 and TRBJ2-7; D is perhaps TRBD2 (5 bases). The germline gives CDR1 SGDLS, CDR2 YYNGEE. This CDR3 has 13 residues. V dropped 4 bases and J dropped 7 bases, with 15 bases sitting between them. CDR3 DNA sequence: TGTGCCAGCAGCCAACTCTCCACGGGAGAGCAGTACTTC. This gives the protein CASSQLSTGEQYF.

This clone was recorded once. This rearrangement joins TRBV7-2 to TRBJ2-2; 8 nucleotides match TRBD2. Germline V CDR1 and CDR2: SGHTA, FQGNSA. The CDR3 totals 16 residues. The V gene end was trimmed by 5 bases and the J gene end by 0 bases; junction bases not matched to a gene: 5. The CDR3 DNA follows: TGTGCCAGCAGCCAAACTAGCGGAGCGAACACCGGGGAGCTGTTTTTT. Translating gives CASSQTSGANTGELFF. The variable domain in full, completed from reference TRBV7-2 and TRBJ2-2, reads GAGVSQSPSNKVTEKGKDVELRCDPISGHTALYWYRQSLGQGLEFLIYFQGNSAPDKSGLPSDRFSAERTGGSVSTLTIQRTQQEDSAVYLCASSQTSGANTGELFFGEGSRLTVL.

The chain links TRBV4-3 to TRBJ2-7; D is perhaps TRBD1 (5 bases). V shed 1 base and J shed 0 bases, with 10 bases lying between them. The V gene's germline CDR1 is LGHNA and CDR2 YSLEER. CDR3 length equals 15 residues. The CDR3 loop reads CASSQVQGISYEQYF. The CDR3 nucleotides are TGCGCCAGCAGCCAAGTTCAGGGTATCTCCTACGAGCAGTACTTC.

This clone occurred a few times. This rearrangement joins TRBV19 to TRBJ2-1; D unresolved. Germline-derived CDR1 and CDR2 are LNHDA and SQIVND (reference sequence). V gave up 6 bases and J gave up 5 bases, with 5 bases separating them. The CDR3 is 11 amino acids. CDR3 region: CASSFHNEQFF. The CDR3 region has the DNA TGTGCCAGTAGCTTCCACAATGAGCAGTTCTTC.

The chain links TRBV9 to TRBJ2-1; a possible D gene is TRBD2 (5 bases). The CDR3 extends over 14 amino acids. The V gene lost 2 bases and the J gene lost 5 bases, with 11 bases spanning the gap. Germline loops: CDR1 SGDLS, CDR2 YYNGEE. The CDR3 protein is CASSVASRNNEQFF. The CDR3 nucleotides read TGTGCCAGCAGCGTCGCTAGCAGAAACAATGAGCAGTTCTTC.

The chain combines TRBV7-2 with TRBJ2-5; D is possibly TRBD2 (5 bases). The CDR3 loop spans 14 amino acids. V dropped 2 bases and J dropped 1 base, with 8 bases sitting between them. CDR1 is SGHTA and CDR2 is FQGNSA in the germline V gene. The CDR3 is CASSLWAGQETQYF. For the CDR3, the DNA is TGTGCCAGCAGCTTATGGGCGGGCCAAGAGACCCAGTACTTC. The full variable domain, in which reference TRBV7-2 and TRBJ2-5 provide the parts outside the CDR3, is GAGVSQSPSNKVTEKGKDVELRCDPISGHTALYWYRQSLGQGLEFLIYFQGNSAPDKSGLPSDRFSAERTGGSVSTLTIQRTQQEDSAVYLCASSLWAGQETQYFGPGTRLLVL.